This T cell receptor (beta chain) is from a study of PD-L1 blockade in urothelial cancer. Study details: The authors examined blood 3 weeks (second dose) and 6 weeks after treatment start.

Losses at the gene ends were 5 bases for V and 3 bases for J; bases not matched to a gene: 12. The germline gives CDR1 SGHAT, CDR2 FQNNGV. CDR3 size: 16 residues. Clones were sequenced by immunoSEQ multiplex PCR, and TCRdb holds only the in-frame ones, with some missing. This table has some 50,000 clones, around 85% appearing once. The time point is: peripheral blood 6 weeks after treatment start. The rearrangement uses TRBV11-2 and TRBJ1-2; the match to TRBD1 covers 7 bases. The specimen comprised PBMCs, sampled around atezolizumab (anti-PD-L1) treatment. The receptor was derived from a man aged 45-65 years with urothelial cancer. Here the CDR3 DNA reads TGTGCCAGCAGCCCGCCGACAGGGACGAGGGACTATGGCTACACCTTC. It is translated as CASSPPTGTRDYGYTF.